Detailed here is one T cell receptor beta chain. Its antigen is unknown. Base qualities are not recorded, but no much larger clone differs from it by a single base. This entry belongs to a study of T cell changes during pregnancy in multiple sclerosis (dated by TCRdb to the late 2010s). About the full investigation: In women with multiple sclerosis, the researchers looked at how the T cell repertoire shifted as pregnancy progressed.

The CDR3 goes from the cysteine to the phenylalanine over 14 residues. The DNA shown is the 42-base CDR3, in frame from base 1. Via the germline V gene, CDR1 is SGHRS and CDR2 YFSETQ. V gives up 0 bases and J gives up 4 bases, and the segment between their germline ends measures 10 bases. Libraries were made using the immunoSEQ multiplex PCR assay. As stored in TCRdb, this immuneACCESS dataset retains in-frame rearrangements with V and J assigned. A fraction of the clones does not appear; measured against another copy, unresolved V genes explain less than half of the discrepancy, and the remainder lacks a known reason. The sample profile shows about 93,000 clones; 80% to 95% of them were found once. Together, the top ten hold more than 2% of the sample.

This TCR derives from a female donor with multiple sclerosis, enrolled in a pregnancy study. The chain uses TRBV5-1 and TRBJ1-1, with the D segment identity uncertain. Sequenced material: peripheral blood, taken after pregnancy. The CDR3 has the sequence CASSLGAGSTEAFF. The nucleotides are TGCGCCAGCAGCTTGGGTGCGGGGAGCACTGAAGCTTTCTTT.